This entry lists 15 T cell receptor beta chains sequenced from one sample in a study of T cell responses to AZD1222 COVID-19 vaccine. Some clones are missing from TCRdb's copy, which holds only in-frame ones; the method was immunoSEQ multiplex PCR. The table shows about 100,000 clones, with over 90% occurring only once. The specimen comprised peripheral blood, sampled on day 0 of AZD1222 vaccination. Receptors were obtained from an adult in good health.

The chain employs TRBV19 and TRBJ2-1; 7 bases agree with TRBD2. V shed 9 bases, J shed 7 bases, and the junction held 6 bases outside the gene matches. CDR1 is LNHDA, CDR2 SQIVND, per germline (reference sequence). CDR3 length: 12 amino acids. CDR3 sequence (DNA): TGTGCCAGCGAGGGAGGGATTAATGAGCAGTTCTTC. Translated, it gives CASEGGINEQFF. The full variable domain, with the rest looked up from reference TRBV19 and TRBJ2-1, is DGGITQSPKYLFRKEGQNVTLSCEQNLNHDAMYWYRQDPGQGLRLIYYSQIVNDFQKGDIAEGYSVSREKKESFPLTVTSAQKNPTAFYLCASEGGINEQFFGPGTRLTVL.

V gene TRBV7-3 combines with J gene TRBJ2-2, with D maybe TRBD1 (6 bases). This CDR3 is built from 14 residues. Germline CDR1 and CDR2: SGHTA and FQGTGA. The V gene lost 4 bases and the J gene lost 4 bases, with 10 bases spanning the gap. CDR3 loop: CASSYTGPTGELFF. The CDR3 nucleotides read TGTGCCAGCAGCTACACAGGGCCCACCGGGGAGCTGTTTTTT.

The chain has TRBV19 and TRBJ1-1, with 12 nucleotides matching TRBD1. Germline CDR1 LNHDA, CDR2 SQIVND (reference sequence). Losses at the gene ends were 5 bases for V and 5 bases for J; bases not matched to a gene: 9. The CDR3 is made up of 16 amino acids. The DNA of the CDR3 is TGTGCCAGTAGTCCCGGGACAGGGGGCTTGCGGACTGAAGCTTTCTTT. Residues: CASSPGTGGLRTEAFF.

The rearrangement links TRBV19 to TRBJ1-3, with D tentatively TRBD1 (5 bases). Per the germline V gene, CDR1 is LNHDA and CDR2 is SQIVND (reference sequence). CDR3 length: 16 amino acids. The ends were cut back, 6 bases at V and 0 bases at J, with 15 bases in the middle. CDR3 region: CASSTPGTASGNTIYF. CDR3 DNA sequence: TGTGCCAGTAGCACCCCGGGGACGGCCTCTGGAAACACCATATATTTT. Drawing the rest from reference TRBV19 and TRBJ1-3, the complete variable domain is DGGITQSPKYLFRKEGQNVTLSCEQNLNHDAMYWYRQDPGQGLRLIYYSQIVNDFQKGDIAEGYSVSREKKESFPLTVTSAQKNPTAFYLCASSTPGTASGNTIYFGEGSWLTVV.

This sequence joins TRBV5-1 and TRBJ1-2, with 7 bases lining up with TRBD1. This CDR3 has 13 amino acids. From germline, CDR1 is SGHRS and CDR2 YFSETQ. V lost 1 base to trimming and J lost 3 bases; unmatched junction nucleotides: 0. CDR3 loop: CASSLTGDYGYTF. The CDR3 nucleotides are TGCGCCAGCAGCTTGACAGGGGACTATGGCTACACCTTC.

The V and J genes are TRBV3-1 (or the pseudogene TRBV3-2) and TRBJ2-3, with unresolved D. CDR1 and CDR2 from the germline V gene are LGHDT and YNNKEL (reference sequence). Trimming shortened V by 8 bases and J by 4 bases, and 10 bases separated the two germline ends. The CDR3 is made up of 12 amino acids. The CDR3 loop reads CASSLTADTQYF. CDR3 nucleotide sequence: TGTGCCAGCTCTCTGACGGCAGATACGCAGTATTTT.

The V call is TRBV10-1, the J call TRBJ2-6; D may be TRBD1 (5 bases). Trimming left V 4 bases short and J 1 base short, with 11 bases between. This CDR3 contains 16 residues. Looked up from germline, CDR1 is WNHNN and CDR2 is SYGVQD (reference sequence). The CDR3 DNA follows: TGCGCCAGCAGTGCAGGGAAGGATTCTGGGGCCAACGTCCTGACTTTC. Translation: CASSAGKDSGANVLTF.

The V and J genes are TRBV19 and TRBJ2-3, with D perhaps matching TRBD1 or TRBD2 (7 bases each). V was cut by 10 bases and J by 3 bases, with 17 bases left in between. Germline values: CDR1 LNHDA, CDR2 SQIVND (reference sequence). The CDR3 is 14 residues long. The CDR3 protein is CATRGSGITDTQYF. The CDR3 DNA follows: TGTGCCACCAGGGGGAGCGGGATTACAGATACGCAGTATTTT.

The V gene is TRBV15, the J gene TRBJ1-2; no definite D call. Germline values: CDR1 LNHNV, CDR2 YYDKDF (reference sequence). The CDR3 contains 14 residues. Trimming shortened V by 3 bases and J by 4 bases, and 12 bases separated the two germline ends. The CDR3 DNA follows: TGTGCCACCAGCAGGACGACGGGTACCTATGGCTACACCTTC. Translated: CATSRTTGTYGYTF.

This clone was seen only once. This chain links TRBV3-1 (or the pseudogene TRBV3-2) with TRBJ2-7; D unresolved. The CDR3 is 12 amino acids. Trimming cost V 2 bases and J 5 bases, with 7 bases left between them. Per germline, CDR1 LGHDT and CDR2 YNNKEL (reference sequence). The CDR3 nucleotides read TGTGCCAGCAGCCAAACCCTGAACGAGCAGTACTTC. Translation: CASSQTLNEQYF.

This chain joins TRBV5-6 and TRBJ2-1; 7 positions match TRBD2. The ends lost 4 bases at V and 7 bases at J; junction bases unmatched: 8. Per the germline V gene, CDR1 is SGHDT and CDR2 is YYEEEE. The CDR3 has 14 amino acids. In nucleotides, the CDR3 is TGTGCCAGCAGCCGGCGACTAGCTGGGAATGAGCAGTTCTTC. Its protein is CASSRRLAGNEQFF.

The chain links TRBV28 to TRBJ1-1, with D perhaps matching TRBD1 (6 bases). Trimming took 5 bases from V and 1 from J, leaving 8 bases between them. Germline values: CDR1 MDHEN, CDR2 SYDVKM. CDR3 size: 13 residues. CDR3 DNA sequence: TGTGCCAGCAGTCAGACAGGGAACACTGAAGCTTTCTTT. It encodes CASSQTGNTEAFF.

The CDR3, as DNA: TGTGCCAGCAGTTTAGCCTCCGAGGACGAGCAGTACTTC. Translated: CASSLASEDEQYF. The chain uses TRBV12-3 or TRBV12-4 and TRBJ2-7; no reliable D call. Deletions cut 0 bases from V and 5 bases from J, with 8 bases between. CDR3 length equals 13 residues.

V usage is TRBV10-3 and J usage is TRBJ1-1, with D hard to call. CDR3 length: 14 amino acids. Germline V gene sequence: CDR1 ENHRY, CDR2 SYGVKD. Trimming left V 3 bases short and J 0 bases short, with 8 bases between. For the CDR3, the DNA is TGTGCCATCAGTGAAGATTACATGAACACTGAAGCTTTCTTT. It is translated as CAISEDYMNTEAFF.

The count of this clone is one. The rearrangement uses TRBV14 and TRBJ1-1, with unresolved D. The V end lost 1 base, the J end lost 2 bases, and 11 bases lay between the germline ends. The CDR3 totals 15 residues. The germline gives CDR1 SGHDN, CDR2 FVKESK. CDR3 bases: TGTGCCAGCAGCCAAGGTGGGTGGGTTAACACTGAAGCTTTCTTT. As protein: CASSQGGWVNTEAFF.